This passage covers 18 T cell receptor beta chains from one sample sequenced in a study of cytomegalovirus exposure and HLA in healthy donors. Both 60 Vbeta primers and 13 Jbeta primers went into the PCR. Profiled with immunoSEQ multiplex PCR; TCRdb holds only in-frame clones, not every one. The data show about 150,000 clones, just under 65% seen once. Material for sequencing was PBMCs. These receptor sequences come from a woman aged 60-75 years in good health and CMV-seropositive.

The chain has TRBV18 and TRBJ1-5; 8 nucleotides align to TRBD1. V shed 8 bases, J shed 2 bases, and the junction held 8 bases outside the gene matches. Germline V gene lookup returns CDR1 KGHSH and CDR2 LQKENI. The CDR3 consists of 15 residues. The CDR3 nucleotides read TGTGCCAGCCTGGACAGGGCAGAGGGCAATCAGCCCCAGCATTTT. Translation gives CASLDRAEGNQPQHF.

The V and J genes are TRBV9 and TRBJ1-2, with 9 positions matching TRBD1. Germline trimming cut 3 bases from V and 14 bases from J; bases unmatched to any gene: 17. Germline-derived CDR1 and CDR2 are SGDLS and YYNGEE. The CDR3 spans 15 residues. CDR3 loop: CASSANPGTGLSWTF. CDR3 in DNA: TGTGCCAGCAGCGCGAATCCCGGGACAGGGCTAAGTTGGACCTTC. Filled out from reference TRBV9 and TRBJ1-2, the complete variable domain reads DSGVTQTPKHLITATGQRVTLRCSPRSGDLSVYWYQQSLDQGLQFLIQYYNGEERAKGNILERFSAQQFPDLHSELNLSSLELGDSALYFCASSANPGTGLSWTFGSGTRLTVV.

This clone was counted a few times. The chain carries TRBV7-9 and TRBJ1-4; unclear D gene. Germline-derived CDR1 and CDR2 are SEHNR and FQNEAQ (reference sequence). Trimming stripped 2 bases from V and 3 bases from J, with 13 bases between. This CDR3 has 16 residues. The CDR3 DNA reads TGTGCCAGCAGCTTATATGGTGGTATAGCTAATGAAAAACTGTTTTTT. This gives the protein CASSLYGGIANEKLFF.

The CDR3 loop reads CASSYRTGTASYEQYF. The DNA for the CDR3 is TGTGCCAGCAGTTACAGGACCGGGACTGCCTCCTACGAGCAGTACTTC. V gene TRBV6-6 combines with J gene TRBJ2-7, with D possibly being TRBD2 (6 bases). In germline, CDR1 is MNHNY, CDR2 SVGAGI (reference sequence). CDR3 length equals 16 residues. Trimming took 2 bases from V and 0 from J, leaving 14 bases between them.

The chain is built from TRBV28 and TRBJ1-5; D is undetermined. Germline V gene lookup returns CDR1 MDHEN and CDR2 SYDVKM. Trimming removed 9 bases at V and 6 bases at J, with 12 bases between. There are 12 residues in the CDR3. CDR3 in DNA: TGTGCCAGTTCAGAGGGAACTCAGCCCCAGCATTTT. Translated, it gives CASSEGTQPQHF.

In the case of this clone: One junction end disagrees with the germline gene, perhaps due to a read error. This chain connects TRBV29-1 to TRBJ2-1; 7 nucleotides align to TRBD2. This CDR3 spans 14 amino acids. The germline gives CDR1 SQVTM, CDR2 ANQGSEA. This CDR3 is CNVEGGRVYNEQFF. As DNA, the CDR3 is TGCAACGTTGAAGGCGGGAGAGTTTACAATGAGCAGTTCTTC.

This chain uses TRBV29-1 with TRBJ2-7; TRBD1 might be the D (6 bases). V was cut by 2 bases and J by 3 bases, with 11 bases left in between. This CDR3 comprises 13 residues. The germline gives CDR1 SQVTM, CDR2 ANQGSEA. The CDR3 sequence is CSVENGQNYEQYF. As DNA, the CDR3 is TGCAGCGTTGAAAACGGACAGAACTACGAGCAGTACTTC.

J is TRBJ1-1 and V is TRBV19, with D possibly matching TRBD1 (6 bases). From germline, CDR1 is LNHDA and CDR2 SQIVND (reference sequence). V lost 3 bases and J lost 5, with 16 bases in between. This CDR3 region has 15 residues. CDR3 sequence: CASSMKQGTSTEAFF. The DNA for the CDR3 is TGTGCCAGTAGTATGAAGCAGGGGACCTCAACTGAAGCTTTCTTT.

A few counts support this clone. The chain carries TRBV7-3 and TRBJ2-2, with D perhaps matching TRBD2 (5 bases). Germline-derived CDR1 and CDR2 are SGHTA and FQGTGA. Between the trimmed V and J ends, which lost 3 bases and 7 bases, there was a span of 6 bases. The CDR3 covers 12 residues. CDR3 in DNA: TGTGCCAGCAGCTTCCGGGGCGGGGAGCTGTTTTTT. It encodes CASSFRGGELFF.

The chain uses TRBV6-1 and TRBJ2-5, with 12 bases matching TRBD2. The CDR3 spans 18 residues. CDR1 is MNHNS, CDR2 SASEGT, per germline. The V and J ends lost 4 bases and 0 bases, in that order; junction bases with no gene match: 9. This CDR3 is CASSVGLAGRTYQETQYF. DNA for the CDR3: TGTGCCAGCAGTGTGGGACTAGCGGGCAGAACGTACCAAGAGACCCAGTACTTC.

This clone was found a few times. The chain links TRBV9 to TRBJ1-4; 8 bases are a match to TRBD1. CDR3 length equals 14 residues. Per the germline V gene, CDR1 is SGDLS and CDR2 is YYNGEE. The V segment lost 3 bases and the J segment 7 bases; nucleotides outside the gene matches: 5. CDR3 region: CASSGGTGGEKLFF. The CDR3 nucleotides are TGTGCCAGCAGCGGCGGGACAGGAGGTGAAAAACTGTTTTTT.

The J gene is TRBJ2-5, the V gene TRBV6-5; 9 bases are a match to TRBD2. The J segment lost 11 bases and the V segment lost 2 bases, leaving 12 bases of the junction unmatched. Germline V gives CDR1 MNHEY, CDR2 SVGAGI. The CDR3 length is 15 residues. As DNA, the CDR3 is TGTGCCAGCAGTTACGAGGCGGGAGGGCCGAGTGAGCAGTACTTC. It codes for CASSYEAGGPSEQYF.

The gene calls are TRBV4-2 and TRBJ2-2; 8 nucleotides line up with TRBD1. In germline, CDR1 is LGHNA, CDR2 YNFKEQ. The CDR3 spans 16 residues. Trimming at V came to 2 bases and at J to 1 base, leaving 3 bases not matched to a gene. The CDR3 spells CASSQQTGENTGELFF. The CDR3 DNA sequence: TGTGCCAGCAGCCAACAGACAGGGGAGAACACCGGGGAGCTGTTTTTT.

The CDR3 here is CASSNNRGDQETQYF. The DNA for the CDR3 is TGTGCCAGCAGCAACAACAGGGGAGACCAAGAGACCCAGTACTTC. The chain joins TRBV7-8 to TRBJ2-5; 7 bases match TRBD1. Germline V gene data show CDR1 as SGHVS and CDR2 as FQNEAQ. The CDR3 is 15 amino acids. V shed 5 bases, J shed 0 bases, and the junction held 6 bases outside the gene matches.

The chain is built from TRBV27 and TRBJ1-5, with 7 bases lining up with TRBD1. Germline V gene lookup returns CDR1 MNHEY and CDR2 SMNVEV (reference sequence). This CDR3 has 14 amino acids. The V segment lost 6 bases and the J segment 2 bases; nucleotides outside the gene matches: 4. The CDR3 nucleotides are TGTGCCAGCAGATATACAGGGGGCAATCAGCCCCAGCATTTT. Amino acids: CASRYTGGNQPQHF.

This chain uses TRBV9 with TRBJ2-2; 8 bases map to TRBD1. The V segment lost 1 base and the J segment 0 bases; nucleotides outside the gene matches: 8. The germline V gene has CDR1 SGDLS and CDR2 YYNGEE. The CDR3 has 18 amino acids. The CDR3 DNA reads as TGTGCCAGCAGCGTAACAGGACAGGGAAACGCGAACACCGGGGAGCTGTTTTTT. It yields the protein CASSVTGQGNANTGELFF.

This clone was detected a few times. The rearrangement links TRBV4-1 to TRBJ2-7; tentatively, D is TRBD2 (5 bases). CDR3 size: 15 residues. Germline lookup yields CDR1 MGHRA and CDR2 YSYEKL. Trimming cost V 1 base and J 5 bases, with 15 bases left between them. This CDR3 reads CASSQVGRSGDEQYF. The CDR3 DNA is TGCGCCAGCAGCCAAGTAGGCAGGTCCGGGGACGAGCAGTACTTC.

The chain uses TRBV19 and TRBJ1-2, with D possibly TRBD1 on 6 matching bases. This CDR3 region has 15 residues. The V end lost 5 bases, the J end lost 0 bases, and 13 bases lay between the germline ends. CDR1 is LNHDA, CDR2 SQIVND, per germline (reference sequence). CDR3 coding DNA: TGTGCCAGTAGTTTCCCGACAGGTCCTAACTATGGCTACACCTTC. This translates into CASSFPTGPNYGYTF. The variable domain in full, with the rest retrieved from reference TRBV19 and TRBJ1-2, is DGGITQSPKYLFRKEGQNVTLSCEQNLNHDAMYWYRQDPGQGLRLIYYSQIVNDFQKGDIAEGYSVSREKKESFPLTVTSAQKNPTAFYLCASSFPTGPNYGYTFGSGTRLTVV.